Listed here are 9 T cell receptor beta chains from one sample, sequenced in a study of shared clonotypes between healthy human individuals. Profiled with immunoSEQ multiplex PCR; TCRdb holds only in-frame clones, not every one. Here the sample spans about 1 million clones, around 76% being singletons. The sample comprised memory CD4+ T cells sorted from blood. The subset is: CD45RA-negative fraction. The receptors here all came from a man aged 18 to 30 in good health.

This clone has ten or more counts. This chain uses TRBV15 with TRBJ1-1, with TRBD1 identical over 11 bases. Germline V gene lookup returns CDR1 LNHNV and CDR2 YYDKDF (reference sequence). J gave up 10 bases and V 5 bases, and 9 bases lay outside the gene matches. The CDR3 runs 14 residues. The CDR3 DNA follows: TGTGCCACCAGCTACCGCGGACAGGGGGCGCGAGCTTTCTTT. It codes for CATSYRGQGARAFF.

This chain uses TRBV7-2 with TRBJ1-1; D gene ambiguous. Between the trimmed V and J ends, which lost 4 bases and 2 bases, there was a span of 14 bases. The CDR3 contains 15 residues. From germline, CDR1 is SGHTA and CDR2 FQGNSA. This CDR3 is CASSSTGQVNTEAFF. In DNA, the CDR3 is TGTGCCAGCAGCTCGACCGGGCAGGTCAACACTGAAGCTTTCTTT.

The chain carries TRBV28 and TRBJ1-3; a possible D gene is TRBD1 (5 bases). Trimming pared 5 bases from V and 1 base from J, leaving 15 bases between. This CDR3 is built from 16 residues. Germline V lookup: CDR1 MDHEN, CDR2 SYDVKM. DNA of the CDR3: TGTGCCAGCAGTCCGGGGACCATCGGGTCTGGAAACACCATATATTTT. It yields the protein CASSPGTIGSGNTIYF.

The chain links TRBV30 to TRBJ1-6, with D maybe TRBD1 (5 bases). The CDR3 contains 13 residues. Germline CDR1 reads GTSNPN; CDR2 reads SVGIG (reference sequence). The V end was cut by 4 bases, the J end by 9 bases, with 13 bases between. In nucleotides, the CDR3 is TGTGCCTGGAACGTTCAGGGTACTTCACCCCTCCACTTT. This encodes CAWNVQGTSPLHF.

In the case of this clone: This sample includes further DNA sequences coding for the same CDR3. The rearrangement links TRBV18 to TRBJ2-7; a weak D match, TRBD1 (6 bases). The V end lost 3 bases, the J end lost 3 bases, and 9 bases lay between the germline ends. The germline gives CDR1 KGHSH, CDR2 LQKENI. There are 13 residues in the CDR3. CDR3 nucleotides: TGTGCCAGCTCACCGGGACACCTCTACGAGCAGTACTTC. Translated: CASSPGHLYEQYF.

The rearrangement uses TRBV20-1 and TRBJ2-7; TRBD2 is a possible D gene (6 bases). The CDR3 contains 11 residues. Germline-derived CDR1 and CDR2 are DFQATT and SNEGSKA (reference sequence). V was shortened by 8 bases and J by 6 bases, with 14 bases between the two germline ends. CDR3 amino acids: CSIIPGGEQYF. In DNA form, the CDR3 reads TGCAGTATCATCCCCGGGGGCGAGCAGTACTTC.

This chain connects TRBV2 to TRBJ1-2, with 10 bases aligning to TRBD1. Looked up from germline, CDR1 is SNHLY and CDR2 is FYNNEI. The J segment lost 6 bases and the V segment lost 3 bases, leaving 7 bases of the junction unmatched. This CDR3 is built from 15 residues. The CDR3 DNA follows: TGTGCCAGCAGTGAGGGAGGGACAGGGGTGGATGGCTACACCTTC. The encoded protein is CASSEGGTGVDGYTF.

The chain combines TRBV2 with TRBJ2-2; 7 bases agree with TRBD2. Germline CDR1 is SNHLY and CDR2 is FYNNEI. Trimming removed 6 bases from V and 3 bases from J; junction bases left unmatched: 1. This CDR3 region has 13 residues. The CDR3 region is CASSLADTGELFF. The CDR3 nucleotides are TGTGCCAGCAGCCTAGCGGACACCGGGGAGCTGTTTTTT.

A few counts support this clone. The chain couples TRBV5-1 to TRBJ1-1; tentatively, D is TRBD1 (5 bases). CDR3 length: 12 residues. The V end lost 5 bases, the J end lost 2 bases, and 7 bases lay between the germline ends. From germline, CDR1 is SGHRS and CDR2 YFSETQ. CDR3: CASRGDNTEAFF. CDR3 in DNA: TGCGCCAGCAGGGGGGACAACACTGAAGCTTTCTTT.